The clone carrying this T cell receptor (beta chain) was counted between two and nine times. The target antigen is unknown. The sample originates from a study of T cell repertoires in cytomegalovirus infection. Study-wide context: Used in the study were CMV epitopes, some recently identified and HLA-C-restricted, others well-studied and HLA-B-restricted. Indications came from public TCR beta signatures; they pointed to CMV infection and to a matching HLA type. Study-wide findings and caveats: Individuals carrying CMV plus the relevant HLA were identified by cumulative frequency of public TCR beta families.

From the reads, TCRdb called clonotypes with MiXCR, one entry per CDR3 protein. The data show under 350,000 distinct CDR3 sequences, around 20% seen once. The germline V gene encodes CDR1 SGHNT and CDR2 YYREEE (reference sequence). CDR3 length: 16 residues. V shed 0 bases, J shed 6 bases, and the junction held 4 bases outside the gene matches. The V and J genes are TRBV5-4 and TRBJ2-1; TRBD2 matches 12 bases. This receptor was taken from a human donor in good health (CMV status not recorded). Some clones in this sample may be carry-over from other donors' samples. The sample consisted of cultured PBMCs, taken from culture after CMV antigen stimulation. Here the CDR3 DNA reads TGTGCCAGCAGCTTGGAGGCTAGCGGGAGGGCCAATGAGCAGTTCTTC. This encodes CASSLEASGRANEQFF.